Each of the 11 T cell receptor beta chains below was sequenced from the same sample in a study of blood T cell repertoires in COVID-19. Generated by immunoSEQ multiplex PCR, the TCRdb table keeps only in-frame clones and is missing some. The sample shows about 98,000 clones, roughly 85% of them seen only once. The sequenced sample consisted of peripheral blood. The receptors come from a man aged 65-85 years with acute or convalescent COVID-19.

The chain recombines TRBV10-2 with TRBJ1-4, with D perhaps TRBD1 (6 bases). Trimming removed 4 bases at V and 7 bases at J, with 16 bases between. The length of the CDR3 is 15 residues. The germline CDR1 and CDR2 sequences are WSHSY and SAAADI. CDR3 sequence: CASSGEGVYGEKLFF. The CDR3 nucleotides read TGCGCCAGCAGTGGTGAGGGGGTTTACGGTGAAAAACTGTTTTTT.

This chain links TRBV2 with TRBJ2-4, with TRBD1 as a possible D gene (5 bases). This CDR3 is built from 14 residues. Germline loops: CDR1 SNHLY, CDR2 FYNNEI. Between the trimmed V and J ends, which lost 4 bases and 7 bases, there was a span of 14 bases. CDR3 in amino acids: CASSGTPPGNIQYF. The DNA of the CDR3 is TGTGCCAGCAGTGGGACCCCACCAGGGAACATTCAGTACTTC.

The chain couples TRBV5-1 to TRBJ2-1, with 9 bases that match TRBD2. Germline V gene lookup returns CDR1 SGHRS and CDR2 YFSETQ. The junction had 10 bases not matched to a gene; V was cut back by 0 bases and J by 0 bases. This CDR3 comprises 19 residues. In nucleotides, the CDR3 is TGCGCCAGCAGCTTGGGCCTAGCGGGGTCCTCCTTCTCCTACAATGAGCAGTTCTTC. It encodes CASSLGLAGSSFSYNEQFF.

This clone was counted once. V usage is TRBV28 and J usage is TRBJ2-7; TRBD1 matches at 7 bases. CDR1 and CDR2 from the germline V gene are MDHEN and SYDVKM. The CDR3 loop spans 12 amino acids. The junction had 2 bases not matched to a gene; V was cut back by 2 bases and J by 7 bases. The DNA for the CDR3 is TGTGCCAGCAGTTTACCCAGGGGGGAGCAGTACGTC. Translating gives CASSLPRGEQYV.

This chain links TRBV5-1 with TRBJ2-5, with 7 bases identical to TRBD1. The CDR3 is made up of 16 amino acids. Looked up from germline, CDR1 is SGHRS and CDR2 is YFSETQ. The J segment lost 4 bases and the V segment lost 0 bases, leaving 9 bases of the junction unmatched. The CDR3 region is CASSLEIRQGGETQYF. The CDR3 DNA reads TGCGCCAGCAGCTTGGAGATAAGACAGGGTGGAGAGACCCAGTACTTC.

The chain combines TRBV25-1 with TRBJ1-2; 8 bases line up with TRBD1. The trim removed 4 bases at V and 4 bases at J, leaving 8 bases unmatched. The CDR3 totals 15 residues. Per the germline V gene, CDR1 is MGHDK and CDR2 is SYGVNS. CDR3 nucleotides: TGTGCCAGCAGTGGAGCTTTCGGGACAGGCTATGGCTACACCTTC. This translates into CASSGAFGTGYGYTF.

The V gene is TRBV5-1, the J gene TRBJ1-2, with 8 bases aligning to TRBD1. This CDR3 has 14 amino acids. Per germline, CDR1 SGHRS and CDR2 YFSETQ. The V and J ends lost 0 bases and 5 bases, in that order; junction bases with no gene match: 3. CDR3: CASSLDTGGYGYTF. The CDR3 DNA follows: TGCGCCAGCAGCTTGGATACAGGGGGGTATGGCTACACCTTC. The whole variable domain, filled in from reference TRBV5-1 and TRBJ1-2, reads KAGVTQTPRYLIKTRGQQVTLSCSPISGHRSVSWYQQTPGQGLQFLFEYFSETQRNKGNFPGRFSGRQFSNSRSEMNVSTLELGDSALYLCASSLDTGGYGYTFGSGTRLTVV.

This clone was counted a single time. CDR3 DNA: TGTGCCAGCTCACGGAGCGGGGGTCGGGGGGAGCAGTACGTC. It translates to CASSRSGGRGEQYV. The V gene is TRBV18, the J gene TRBJ2-7, with 8 bases matching TRBD2. Germline CDR1 KGHSH, CDR2 LQKENI. This CDR3 comprises 14 residues. J lost 7 bases, V lost 4 bases, and 9 bases had no gene match.

The chain uses TRBV5-1 and TRBJ1-1, with D perhaps matching TRBD1 (5 bases). Trimming removed 1 base at V and 9 bases at J, with 13 bases between. The CDR3 extends over 13 amino acids. From germline, CDR1 is SGHRS and CDR2 YFSETQ. The CDR3 protein is CASSLRDGGQAFF. CDR3 nucleotide sequence: TGCGCCAGCAGCTTGAGGGACGGGGGTCAAGCTTTCTTT.

The chain joins TRBV10-2 to TRBJ2-1; 13 bases map to TRBD2. The CDR3 loop spans 16 amino acids. V shed 3 bases, J shed 6 bases, and the junction held 5 bases outside the gene matches. CDR1 and CDR2 (germline): WSHSY, SAAADI. CDR3 amino acids: CASSELAGGPGNEQFF. The CDR3 DNA reads TGCGCCAGCAGTGAACTAGCGGGGGGGCCCGGCAATGAGCAGTTCTTC.

The chain combines TRBV6-5 with TRBJ1-1; D is unclear. V lost 6 bases and J lost 1, with 12 bases in between. CDR1 MNHEY and CDR2 SVGAGI come from the germline V gene. The CDR3 loop spans 14 amino acids. The CDR3 here is CASRSYSRNTEAFF. CDR3 coding DNA: TGTGCCAGCAGATCCTACTCTCGGAACACTGAAGCTTTCTTT.